This T cell receptor beta chain was recovered during a study of cytomegalovirus exposure and HLA in healthy donors. The PCR ran on 60 Vbeta and 13 Jbeta primers. Libraries were prepared by immunoSEQ multiplex PCR; TCRdb keeps only in-frame clonotypes and omits some of them. The data contain some 180,000 clones, about 79% of them singletons. The junction had 7 bases not matched to a gene; V was cut back by 5 bases and J by 3 bases. The germline gives CDR1 MDHEN, CDR2 SYDVKM. The CDR3 totals 15 residues. Sequencing input: PBMCs. The receptor's source is a man between 18 and 29 years old in good health and CMV-seronegative. J is TRBJ2-7 and V is TRBV28; 10 bases agree with TRBD1. CDR3 coding DNA: TGTGCCAGCAGTGGGGGACAGGGGAGTTTCTACGAGCAGTACTTC. It is translated as CASSGGQGSFYEQYF. Full variable domain (missing parts from reference TRBV28 and TRBJ2-7): DVKVTQSSRYLVKRTGEKVFLECVQDMDHENMFWYRQDPGLGLRLIYFSYDVKMKEKGDIPEGYSVSREKKERFSLILESASTNQTSMYLCASSGGQGSFYEQYFGPGTRLTVT.